This TCR beta chain is from a study of T cells in narcolepsy. At the level of the study: Patients with NT1 or NT2 and healthy control donors were enrolled. Study results and caveats: Blood of same and different patients, but not healthy controls, reportedly held recurring autoreactive clonotypes. HCRT-specific and TRIB2-specific autoreactive clonotypes appeared among same-patient CSF and blood CD4+ clonotypes.

Notes on this clone: What it binds is unknown.

Trimming stripped 6 bases from V and 6 bases from J, with 22 bases between. Germline V gene sequence: CDR1 MNHNY, CDR2 SVGAGI (reference sequence). The CDR3 consists of 16 residues. Sequenced by immunoSEQ multiplex PCR; TCRdb stores in-frame clones only, minus some. The data contain about 29,000 clones, over 75% of them seen just once; the ten biggest clones take up around 0.89%. Sequenced input: memory (CD45RA-) CD4+ T cells from blood. The genes are TRBV6-6 and TRBJ2-3, with TRBD2 as a possible D gene (6 bases). This clonotype was obtained from a human donor in good health. The CDR3 region is CASSPSRGLAKDTQYF. The CDR3 DNA is TGTGCCAGCAGCCCGAGTCGGGGACTGGCAAAGGATACGCAGTATTTT.